This T cell receptor beta chain is drawn from a study of shared T cell receptors in the human thymus. The method was immunoSEQ multiplex PCR; TCRdb's version includes in-frame clones alone and lacks a portion of them. The data contain roughly 710,000 clones, 80% to 90% of them seen just once; the ten biggest clones take up approximately 0.01%. The data also belong to a second study, concerning human thymus T cells. From that study: Donors were healthy Finnish babies undergoing corrective operations for congenital heart defects. Thymus specimens were resections from corrective heart surgery. Blood and thymic repertoires both appeared biased in V and J gene usage. Thymic repertoires of unrelated individuals were reported in related research to overlap highly.

The source material was thymocytes. The clonotype comes from a girl in the first two years of life with a congenital heart defect.

As DNA, the CDR3 is TGTGCCAGCAATTTGGGGCGAGAGACCCAGTACTTC. This gives the protein CASNLGRETQYF. V usage is TRBV6-1 and J usage is TRBJ2-5, with D perhaps matching TRBD1 (5 bases). The CDR3 runs 12 residues. CDR1 is MNHNS and CDR2 is SASEGT in the germline V gene. The ends were cut back, 7 bases at V and 4 bases at J, with 10 bases in the middle.